This T cell receptor (beta chain) emerged from a study of blood T cell repertoires in COVID-19. About the research overall: Acute and convalescent COVID-19 samples came from the United States, Italy and Spain. PBMCs, B-cell-depleted T cells, or T cells were the source of the cDNA or gDNA that made up the material.

The assay was immunoSEQ multiplex PCR, and TCRdb's table has in-frame clones only and misses some. The sample yields about 200,000 clones, around 81% seen once. Followed over time, Seattle patients had been enrolled while infection was active. The V gene end was trimmed by 2 bases and the J gene end by 4 bases; junction bases not matched to a gene: 10. Per germline, CDR1 MNHEY and CDR2 SMNVEV (reference sequence). The CDR3 contains 16 residues. The sequence came from a man aged 60 to 69 with COVID-19, enrolled during active disease. The chain has TRBV27 and TRBJ1-1, with TRBD1 matching over 7 bases. Sample: peripheral blood. CDR3 DNA sequence: TGTGCCAGCAGTTTAGACAGGGATGTAAGTTCCACTGAAGCTTTCTTT. This encodes CASSLDRDVSSTEAFF.